This T cell receptor (beta chain) was recovered during a study of TIL therapy for anti-PD-1-resistant metastatic lung cancer. The sample's time point: pre-treatment sample, taken before nivolumab and TIL therapy. General study findings and limits: Patients were highly selected, enriched for treatment-naive, never-smoker and oncogene-addicted cases.

Germline-derived CDR1 and CDR2 are LNHDA and SQIVND (reference sequence). Losses at the gene ends were 6 bases for V and 0 bases for J; bases not matched to a gene: 4. The CDR3 runs to 14 residues. The libraries were made with immunoSEQ v3. The repertoire was sequenced with immunoSEQ multiplex PCR; TCRdb's copy has only in-frame clones and lacks some. This sample has tens of thousands of clones, with roughly 70% found just once. Comment on this clone: Its antigen is currently unknown.

V is TRBV19 and J is TRBJ1-1, with 7 bases fitting TRBD1. The clonotype originates from a person aged 25 to 85 with non-small cell lung cancer. The sample consisted of blood, taken at baseline. CDR3 amino acids: CASRGTVMNTEAFF. CDR3 bases: TGTGCCAGTAGAGGGACAGTCATGAACACTGAAGCTTTCTTT.